This T cell receptor beta chain derives from a study of blood T cell repertoires in COVID-19. Assay used: immunoSEQ multiplex PCR; TCRdb lists only in-frame clones, some missing. The table lists 250,000 to 300,000 clones, around 85% of them singletons. This clone was seen only once. Self-reported history from a screening survey and questionnaire set each donor's cohort. The origin of this receptor is a woman aged 45-59 years who had recovered from COVID-19. The sequenced material came from PBMCs or T cells enriched from blood (not recorded which).

CDR3: CASSLLRGGAGLDEQYF. The CDR3 coding sequence is TGTGCCAGCAGTTTACTCAGAGGGGGGGCCGGGCTTGACGAGCAGTACTTC. The rearrangement joins TRBV28 to TRBJ2-7; a possible D gene is TRBD2 (7 bases). The CDR3 consists of 17 residues. Germline V CDR1 and CDR2: MDHEN, SYDVKM. Deletions cut 2 bases from V and 5 bases from J, with 22 bases between.